Listed below are T cell receptor beta chains from one sample, sequenced in a study of T cells in Graves' hyperthyroidism and ophthalmopathy. TCRdb itself ran the multiplex PCR reads through MiXCR, one entry per CDR3 protein. The sample lists fewer than 650,000 distinct CDR3 sequences, 12% to 15% occurring once. What was sequenced was blood. These receptors all come from a woman in her late teens or twenties with Graves' ophthalmopathy. Each CDR3 is given with its conserved first and last residue. A D gene is named only where the DNA matches it firmly. Part of the rows lack a size; the others show once, few, many or a class for expanded clones.

v_gene	d_gene	j_gene	abundance	CDR3nt	CDR3aa
TRBV12-3/TRBV12-4	TRBD1	TRBJ1-2	many	TGTGCCAGCGACGGACAGGGGAACTATGGCTACACCTTC	CASDGQGNYGYTF
TRBV11-3	TRBD1	TRBJ2-1	many	TGTGCCAGCAGCCGGGACAGGGATAATGAGCAGTTCTTC	CASSRDRDNEQFF
TRBV30	TRBD2	TRBJ2-1	many	TGTGCCTGGACCGACCCGATGCGGGAGGCGAGCAGGGATGAGCAGTTCTTC	CAWTDPMREASRDEQFF
TRBV28	TRBD2	TRBJ2-2	many	TGTGCCAGCACCTGGGGTAGCGGGCTCACCGGGGAGCTGTTTTTT	CASTWGSGLTGELFF
TRBV4-1	-	TRBJ1-4	-	TGCGCCAGCAGCCAGCCACGACAGGCTAATGAAAAACTGTTTTTT	CASSQPRQANEKLFF
TRBV5-8	-	TRBJ1-5	many	TGTGCCAGCAGCCAGAGGGGTCAGCCCCAGCATTTT	CASSQRGQPQHF
TRBV28	-	TRBJ1-3	few	TGTGCCAGCAGTTACACGAACACCATATATTTT	CASSYTNTIYF
TRBV9	-	TRBJ2-7	few	TGTGCCAGCAGCGTAGAGGTGGGTATGCCCTACGAGCAGTACTTC	CASSVEVGMPYEQYF
TRBV5-1	TRBD1	TRBJ2-2	few	TGCGCCAGCAGCTTGGGACCTCCAGGGGGCGTCACCGGGGAGCTGTTTTTT	CASSLGPPGGVTGELFF
TRBV2	TRBD2	TRBJ2-3	many	TGTGCCAGCAGGACTAGCGGCACAGATACGCAGTATTTT	CASRTSGTDTQYF
TRBV5-6	TRBD2	TRBJ2-3	many	TGTGCCAGCAGCCCCGGGGCGGGGGGGTTAGATACGCAGTATTTT	CASSPGAGGLDTQYF
TRBV20-1	-	TRBJ1-3	many	TGCAGTGCTGGAAGCCCGAACTCTGGAAACACCATATATTTT	CSAGSPNSGNTIYF
TRBV28	TRBD2	TRBJ2-3	many	TGTGCCAGCAGCCTCGGTGGGACTAAAATGGATACGCAGTATTTT	CASSLGGTKMDTQYF
TRBV9	-	TRBJ2-2	many	TGTGCCAGCAGCGTAGCTCTTGACGGCGCGAACACCGGGGAGCTGTTTTTT	CASSVALDGANTGELFF
TRBV30	-	TRBJ2-1	many	TGTGCCTGGAGGAGGGGGACACTAAAAAGGAATGAGCAGTTCTTC	CAWRRGTLKRNEQFF
TRBV4-3	-	TRBJ1-1	few	TGCGCCAGCAGCCAAGATGAACTGGGGGGGTCGGCTGAAGCTTTCTTT	CASSQDELGGSAEAFF
TRBV11-3	TRBD1	TRBJ2-1	many	TGTGCCAGCAGCCCCAACACAGGGGGAGGACAGTTCTTC	CASSPNTGGGQFF
TRBV12-3/TRBV12-4	-	TRBJ2-3	many	TGTGCCAGCAGCGGCCACAGCACAGATACGCAGTATTTT	CASSGHSTDTQYF
TRBV29-1	-	TRBJ2-2	-	TGCAGCGTTGAGGGAGAACCGGGACTGAACACCGGGGAGCTGTTTTTT	CSVEGEPGLNTGELFF
TRBV19	-	TRBJ1-5	many	TGTGCCAGTAGTATTGGGCACAACAATCAGCCCCAGCATTTT	CASSIGHNNQPQHF
TRBV30	-	TRBJ1-3	many	TGTGCCTGGAGTGACTCTGGAAACACCATATATTTT	CAWSDSGNTIYF
TRBV20-1	TRBD1	TRBJ1-2	many	TGCAGTGCTAAAGGGACAGGGAGTGGGGGAGGCTACACCTTC	CSAKGTGSGGGYTF
TRBV6-2/TRBV6-3	TRBD1	TRBJ1-2	many	TGTGCCAGCAGTTCCCGGGACAGATATCTACTAGGCTATGGCTACACCTTC	CASSSRDRYLLGYGYTF
TRBV20-1	TRBD2	TRBJ2-1	many	TGCAGTGCCCCCGGCCTTCTAGCGGGAGCCAGCAATGAGCAGTTCTTC	CSAPGLLAGASNEQFF
TRBV3-1	-	TRBJ2-1	many	TGTGCCAGCAGCCAAGTTGCCGTAGGGAGCTACAATGAGCAGTTCTTC	CASSQVAVGSYNEQFF
TRBV11-2	TRBD2	TRBJ2-5	few	TGTGCCAGCAGCTTAGATCTGGGGGGGGTGTACTTC	CASSLDLGGVYF
TRBV19	TRBD1	TRBJ1-5	few	TGTGCCAGTAGTATGGGGACAGGGATGGATCAGCCCCAGCATTTT	CASSMGTGMDQPQHF
TRBV7-6	TRBD1	TRBJ2-7	-	TGTGCCAGCAGCCGAGGGGCCGGGACAGAAGTCTACGAGCAGTACTTC	CASSRGAGTEVYEQYF
TRBV2	TRBD2	TRBJ2-5	-	TGTGCCAGCAGTGAAGGGGCTCCGGGACTAGCGGGAAGGGAGACCCAGTACTTC	CASSEGAPGLAGRETQYF
TRBV19	TRBD2	TRBJ2-1	-	TGTGCCAGTAGCGATCCGGGGGGAGCGGGAGGTGCCAATGAGCAGTTCTTC	CASSDPGGAGGANEQFF
TRBV6-2/TRBV6-3	-	TRBJ2-1	many	TGTGCCAGCAGCCCCTGGGGCGGAAGCTCCTACAATGAGCAGTTCTTC	CASSPWGGSSYNEQFF
TRBV4-1	-	TRBJ2-1	-	TGCGCCAGCCGAAATCTAGCGAGGTCCTACAATGAGCAGTTCTTC	CASRNLARSYNEQFF
TRBV6-1	-	TRBJ2-1	many	TGTGCCAGCAGTGAAGGTGGGGGAATTAACCGGAATGAGCAGTTCTTC	CASSEGGGINRNEQFF
TRBV20-1	-	TRBJ1-4	few	TGCAGTGCTAGAGCGGGGGCTAATAATGAAAAACTGTTTTTT	CSARAGANNEKLFF
TRBV28	-	TRBJ2-7	many	TGTGCCAGCAGTTTCCCTGCAGGCTCCCACGAGCAGTACTTC	CASSFPAGSHEQYF